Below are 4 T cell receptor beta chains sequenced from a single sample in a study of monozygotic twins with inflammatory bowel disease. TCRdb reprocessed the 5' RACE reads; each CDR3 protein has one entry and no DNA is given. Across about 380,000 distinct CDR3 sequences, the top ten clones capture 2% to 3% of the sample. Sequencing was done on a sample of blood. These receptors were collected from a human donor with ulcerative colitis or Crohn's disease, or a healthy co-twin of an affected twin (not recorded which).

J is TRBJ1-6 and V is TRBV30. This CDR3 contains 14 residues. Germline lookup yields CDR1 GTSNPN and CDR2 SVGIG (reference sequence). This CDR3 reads CAWSELVYNSPLHF.

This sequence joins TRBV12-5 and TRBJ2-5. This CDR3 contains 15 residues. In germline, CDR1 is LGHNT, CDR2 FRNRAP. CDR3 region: CASGFPNGVLETQYF.

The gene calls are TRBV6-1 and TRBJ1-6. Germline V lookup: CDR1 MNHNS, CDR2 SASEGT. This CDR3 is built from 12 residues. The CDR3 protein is CASSRGGSPLHF.

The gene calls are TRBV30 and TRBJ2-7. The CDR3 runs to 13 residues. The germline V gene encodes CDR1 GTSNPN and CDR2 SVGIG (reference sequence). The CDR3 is CAWKSKPDYEQYF. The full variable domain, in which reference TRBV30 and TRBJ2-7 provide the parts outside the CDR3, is SQTIHQWPATLVQPVGSPLSLECTVEGTSNPNLYWYRQAAGRGLQLLFYSVGIGQISSEVPQNLSASRPQDRQFILSSKKLLLSDSGFYLCAWKSKPDYEQYFGPGTRLTVT.